One sample yielded the 13 T cell receptor beta chains listed below, sequenced in a study of T cell repertoires in cytomegalovirus infection. TCRdb redid the calling of the reads with MiXCR, one entry per CDR3 protein. The sample lists about 160,000 distinct CDR3 sequences, roughly a fifth occurring once. No antigen has been identified for these receptors. Specimen: CD8+ T cells from cultured PBMCs, collected from culture after CMV antigen stimulation. The receptors here all came from a human donor in good health (CMV status not recorded). Some clones in this sample may be carry-over from other donors' samples.

A few counts support this clonotype. V usage is TRBV7-2 and J usage is TRBJ2-1, with D perhaps matching TRBD2 (7 bases). Germline assignment: CDR1 SGHTA and CDR2 FQGNSA. The CDR3 is 16 amino acids. The germline V and J ends were trimmed by 4 bases and 3 bases, with 16 bases remaining between them. CDR3 in DNA: TGTGCCAGCAGCTATGAACGGGGGGCCATCTACAATGAGCAGTTCTTC. The encoded protein is CASSYERGAIYNEQFF.

In its sample, this clonotype was seen a few times. This chain links TRBV19 with TRBJ2-7; no clear D. Trimming pared 5 bases from V and 6 bases from J, leaving 14 bases between. Germline lookup yields CDR1 LNHDA and CDR2 SQIVND (reference sequence). This CDR3 has 13 residues. CDR3 DNA sequence: TGTGCCAGTAGTGCGAGCAAAGTGGGCGAGCAGTACTTC. Protein: CASSASKVGEQYF.

This clonotype has only a few counts. This chain connects TRBV7-2 to TRBJ2-7; D might be TRBD2 (5 bases). From germline, CDR1 is SGHTA and CDR2 FQGNSA. The CDR3 is made up of 15 amino acids. V was trimmed by 4 bases and J by 0 bases, leaving 13 bases between them. This chain's CDR3 is CASSSWTGSSYEQYF. The CDR3 bases are TGTGCCAGCAGCTCCTGGACTGGAAGCTCCTACGAGCAGTACTTC.

The CDR3 sequence: CASSNVGETGELFF. The DNA for the CDR3 is TGTGCCAGCAGCAACGTAGGGGAAACCGGGGAGCTGTTTTTT. The chain carries TRBV7-3 and TRBJ2-2, with D possibly matching TRBD1 (5 bases). Deletions cut 5 bases from V and 5 bases from J, with 12 bases between. The CDR3 consists of 14 residues. Germline CDR1 is SGHTA and CDR2 is FQGTGA.

This clonotype appeared many times. The V gene is TRBV6-6, the J gene TRBJ1-2; no clear D gene. The CDR3 covers 10 residues. Germline V gene data show CDR1 as MNHNY and CDR2 as SVGAGI (reference sequence). The ends were cut back, 6 bases at V and 11 bases at J, with 10 bases in the middle. CDR3 in amino acids: CASSHRRYTF. The CDR3 DNA sequence: TGTGCCAGCAGCCACCGACGGTACACCTTC.

The V gene is TRBV7-7, the J gene TRBJ2-5, with TRBD2 matching 9 bases. The CDR3 loop spans 15 amino acids. The V segment lost 1 base and the J segment 2 bases; nucleotides outside the gene matches: 2. From germline, CDR1 is SSHAT and CDR2 FNYEAQ (reference sequence). CDR3 protein: CASSLGLAEQETQYF. The DNA for the CDR3 is TGTGCCAGCAGCTTAGGACTAGCGGAACAAGAGACCCAGTACTTC. Variable domain in full (rest from reference TRBV7-7 and TRBJ2-5): GAGVSQSPRYKVTKRGQDVTLRCDPISSHATLYWYQQALGQGPEFLTYFNYEAQPDKSGLPSDRFSAERPEGSISTLTIQRTEQRDSAMYRCASSLGLAEQETQYFGPGTRLLVL.

This clonotype was seen repeatedly, ten times or more. The chain couples TRBV12-3 or TRBV12-4 to TRBJ1-3; 8 nucleotides line up with TRBD1. This CDR3 spans 16 amino acids. Trimming at V came to 3 bases and at J to 5 bases, leaving 9 bases not matched to a gene. The CDR3 sequence is CASSFSRGRFRNTIYF. CDR3 bases: TGTGCCAGCAGTTTTAGCAGGGGGCGATTCCGAAACACCATATATTTT.

The chain recombines TRBV4-3 with TRBJ1-4; no clear D. The CDR3 is 17 residues long. CDR1 LGHNA and CDR2 YSLEER come from the germline V gene. The ends were cut back, 5 bases at V and 3 bases at J, with 19 bases in the middle. CDR3 sequence: CASSATDRVIANEKLFF. CDR3 DNA: TGCGCCAGCAGCGCCACCGACCGGGTTATAGCTAATGAAAAACTGTTTTTT.

This clonotype was recorded a few times. The CDR3 coding sequence is TGTGCCAGCAGCTTATTTGGCCAGGGTTACGAGCAGTACTTC. Its protein is CASSLFGQGYEQYF. The gene calls are TRBV7-6 and TRBJ2-7; a weak D match, TRBD1 (5 bases). The germline V gene encodes CDR1 SGHVS and CDR2 FNYEAQ. Trimming removed 2 bases at V and 4 bases at J, with 12 bases between. The length of the CDR3 is 14 residues.

J is TRBJ1-1 and V is TRBV9, with TRBD1 matching over 7 bases. Germline CDR1 is SGDLS and CDR2 is YYNGEE. This CDR3 is 15 amino acids long. Unmatched junction bases numbered 3, after V lost 0 bases and J lost 1 base. The CDR3 DNA is TGTGCCAGCAGCGTAGATGCAGGGGGGAACACTGAAGCTTTCTTT. Protein: CASSVDAGGNTEAFF.

This clonotype was detected only a few times. The rearrangement joins TRBV20-1 to TRBJ1-1; 7 bases fit TRBD1. The CDR3 loop spans 15 amino acids. CDR1 and CDR2 (germline): DFQATT, SNEGSKA (reference sequence). V lost 5 bases to trimming and J lost 0 bases; unmatched junction nucleotides: 9. The CDR3 DNA follows: TGCAGTGCTCCCGGGACAGTCAATTTGAACACTGAAGCTTTCTTT. Translation: CSAPGTVNLNTEAFF.

The CDR3 reads CASRDLQGSSYNEQFF. The CDR3, as DNA: TGTGCCAGCAGAGATCTACAGGGAAGCTCCTACAATGAGCAGTTCTTC. The chain links TRBV6-2 or TRBV6-3 to TRBJ2-1; possibly TRBD1 for D (6 bases). CDR1 is MNHEY, CDR2 SVGEGT, per germline. Trimming stripped 6 bases from V and 0 bases from J, with 15 bases between. The length of the CDR3 is 16 residues.

The chain combines TRBV27 with TRBJ1-1; D gene ambiguous. The CDR3 totals 18 residues. The germline V gene has CDR1 MNHEY and CDR2 SMNVEV (reference sequence). V was cut by 3 bases and J by 1 base, with 21 bases left in between. In nucleotides, the CDR3 is TGTGCCAGCAGTTTCATCCGCCCGTCCCTTTCAGGGAACACTGAAGCTTTCTTT. Residues: CASSFIRPSLSGNTEAFF.